The T cell receptor (beta chain) described here comes from a study of OX40 agonist ivuxolimab in advanced cancers. Per the germline V gene, CDR1 is SGHAT and CDR2 is FQNNGV. The CDR3 totals 15 residues. V lost 1 base, J lost 7 bases, and 14 bases lay in between. Method: immunoSEQ multiplex PCR; TCRdb's copy keeps in-frame clones and lacks some. The sample has tens of thousands of clones, 75% to 90% seen once; the top ten hold around 0.38%. Study results and limitations: Clonal expansion was seen in CD4+ and CD8+ blood T cells by week 6 at 0.1 to 3.0 mg/kg.

About this clone itself: The antigen is unknown.

The rearrangement joins TRBV11-2 to TRBJ2-1; no clear D. Source: CD4+ or CD8+ T cells sorted from blood, taken in a trial of the OX40 agonist ivuxolimab. This TCR came from an adult with an advanced solid tumor such as melanoma, head and neck, liver or kidney cancer. The CDR3: CASSLVGQKGNEQFF. The CDR3 nucleotides are TGTGCCAGCAGCTTAGTTGGGCAGAAAGGTAATGAGCAGTTCTTC.